Following are 12 T cell receptor beta chains from one sample sequenced in a study of blood T cells in healthy people across ages. A second roughly 7 to 12 cycle PCR used barcoded and J-beta primers. One entry per CDR3 protein, called by TCRdb with MiXCR from the 5' RACE reads. The data contain fewer than 750,000 distinct CDR3 sequences, around 52% of them singletons. The sequencing sample was made of blood. These receptor sequences come from a woman of 80 years or more in good health.

V usage is TRBV7-9 and J usage is TRBJ2-3; 7 nucleotides agree with TRBD2. V was clipped by 2 bases and J by 4 bases; unmatched bases: 6. This CDR3 is 15 amino acids long. Per the germline V gene, CDR1 is SEHNR and CDR2 is FQNEAQ (reference sequence). CDR3 protein: CASSLWAGVPDTQYF. The CDR3, as DNA: TGTGCCAGCAGCTTATGGGCGGGAGTGCCAGATACGCAGTATTTT.

The V gene is TRBV7-2, the J gene TRBJ2-5, with TRBD1 matching 9 bases. Near its end, the DNA agrees better with TRBJ2-7, so the J call may be wrong. Germline-derived CDR1 and CDR2 are SGHTA and FQGNSA. The CDR3 consists of 15 residues. CDR3 in amino acids: CASSLGQGVTYEQYF. CDR3 DNA sequence: TGTGCCAGCAGCTTAGGACAGGGGGTTACGTACGAGCAGTACTTC.

The chain employs TRBV9 and TRBJ1-5; 8 bases align to TRBD1. CDR1 is SGDLS, CDR2 YYNGEE, per germline. The CDR3 sequence is 15 residues long. Trimming at V came to 0 bases and at J to 5 bases, leaving 4 bases not matched to a gene. CDR3 region: CASSVGQGKDQPQHF. The DNA for the CDR3 is TGTGCCAGCAGCGTAGGACAGGGGAAGGATCAGCCCCAGCATTTT.

This clonotype occurred many times. This may be a read error: a much more frequent sequence differs by one nucleotide. The chain couples TRBV6-6 to TRBJ1-2; D is undetermined. V lost 6 bases and J lost 2, with 10 bases in between. The CDR3 contains 13 residues. Germline V gene lookup returns CDR1 MNHNY and CDR2 SVGAGI (reference sequence). CDR3 loop: CASSRDPNYGYTF. The CDR3 nucleotides are TGTGCCAGCAGCCGCGACCCAAACTATGGCTACACCTTC.

A word on this clonotype: A much larger clone lies one base from this, so it may be a read error. As DNA, the CDR3 is TGCGGCGGGAGCGGGAGGGTCACAGATACGCAGTATTTT. Translating gives CGGSGRVTDTQYF. V usage is TRBV29-1 and J usage is TRBJ2-3; 10 bases fit TRBD2. The CDR3 length is 13 residues. The V gene's germline CDR1 is SQVTM and CDR2 ANQGSEA.

This clonotype has just a few counts. This rearrangement joins TRBV20-1 to TRBJ2-1; 8 positions agree with TRBD2. J gave up 9 bases and V 4 bases, and 8 bases lay outside the gene matches. Germline V gene sequence: CDR1 DFQATT, CDR2 SNEGSKA (reference sequence). The CDR3 has 13 amino acids. This CDR3 is CSATRGGKVEQFF. Written as DNA, the CDR3 is TGCAGTGCTACACGGGGGGGCAAAGTTGAGCAGTTCTTC.

For this clonotype: An end of the junction differs from the germline gene, which may be a read error. This chain links TRBV12-3 or TRBV12-4 with TRBJ1-1; no clear D. The CDR3 covers 13 residues. The CDR3 protein is CVSSFLGDTEAFF. The CDR3 nucleotides are TGTGTCAGCAGTTTTCTGGGAGACACTGAAGCTTTCTTT.

This clonotype was seen more than once but under ten times. J is TRBJ1-1 and V is TRBV5-1; 7 bases fit TRBD1. This CDR3 region has 17 residues. Unmatched junction bases numbered 13, after V lost 2 bases and J lost 3 bases. Germline CDR1 is SGHRS and CDR2 is YFSETQ. CDR3 bases: TGCGCCAGCAGCTTCCAATCCTTGACAGGGTATGACACTGAAGCTTTCTTT. Translated: CASSFQSLTGYDTEAFF.

CDR3 sequence (DNA): TGTGCCAGCAGTTACCAGCGGGAGGGGGCCCAGTACTTC. Residues: CASSYQREGAQYF. The rearrangement uses TRBV6-6 and TRBJ2-1; 10 nucleotides match TRBD2. The J call is in doubt because the DNA end fits TRBJ2-5 better. From germline, CDR1 is MNHNY and CDR2 SVGAGI (reference sequence). This CDR3 is 13 amino acids long.

The rearrangement links TRBV5-5 to TRBJ2-7; D is possibly TRBD1 (5 bases). Trimming cost V 7 bases and J 3 bases, with 20 bases left between them. Germline V gives CDR1 SGHKS, CDR2 YYEKEE (reference sequence). The CDR3 runs 15 residues. The CDR3, as DNA: TGTGCCAGCTATCTGGCCCCCCAGGGTTTCTACGAGCAGTACTTC. Encoded protein: CASYLAPQGFYEQYF.

There are many counts of this clonotype. The chain uses TRBV7-2 and TRBJ2-6; maybe TRBD2 (5 bases). Deletions cut 3 bases from V and 0 bases from J, with 9 bases between. Germline CDR1 is SGHTA and CDR2 is FQGNSA. This CDR3 has 16 residues. CDR3: CASSLAGVSGANVLTF. CDR3 nucleotide sequence: TGTGCCAGCAGCTTGGCCGGGGTCTCTGGGGCCAACGTCCTGACTTTC.

The sample holds a few counts of this clonotype. The V gene is TRBV14, the J gene TRBJ2-5; D is perhaps TRBD1 (6 bases). V gave up 1 base and J gave up 11 bases, with 23 bases separating them. CDR3 length equals 16 residues. Germline V gene data show CDR1 as SGHDN and CDR2 as FVKESK. The DNA of the CDR3 is TGTGCCAGCAGCCAAGTTGGGTATTGGCAGGGGAATGAGCAGTACTTC. This codes for CASSQVGYWQGNEQYF.